The 29 T cell receptor beta chains below come from one sample, sequenced in a study of blood T cell repertoires in COVID-19. The repertoire was sequenced with immunoSEQ multiplex PCR; TCRdb's copy has only in-frame clones and lacks some. Seen here are 150,000 or so clones, approximately 87% observed once, and the top ten hold 4%. Sequencing input: peripheral blood. The receptors were gathered from a woman aged 65 to 85 with acute or convalescent COVID-19.

The chain carries TRBV29-1 and TRBJ2-1; TRBD2 agrees at 11 bases. Losses at the gene ends were 6 bases for V and 0 bases for J; bases not matched to a gene: 7. The V gene's germline CDR1 is SQVTM and CDR2 ANQGSEA. The CDR3 covers 16 residues. The CDR3 here is CSVFSGRAGSYNEQFF. CDR3 in DNA: TGCAGCGTCTTTAGCGGGAGGGCCGGCTCCTACAATGAGCAGTTCTTC.

The rearrangement uses TRBV3-1 (or the pseudogene TRBV3-2) and TRBJ1-1; D is uncertain. Germline V CDR1 and CDR2: LGHDT, YNNKEL (reference sequence). Trimming shortened V by 1 base and J by 4 bases, and 13 bases separated the two germline ends. The CDR3 spans 15 residues. In nucleotides, the CDR3 is TGTGCCAGCAGCCAAGTCAAGGCTACGGGCACTGAAGCTTTCTTT. Protein sequence: CASSQVKATGTEAFF.

The chain combines TRBV7-8 with TRBJ1-1; 8 bases are a match to TRBD1. Unmatched junction bases numbered 4, after V lost 5 bases and J lost 2 bases. Germline loops: CDR1 SGHVS, CDR2 FQNEAQ. CDR3 length: 14 residues. CDR3 in amino acids: CASSTTGGNTEAFF. CDR3 coding DNA: TGTGCCAGCAGCACTACAGGGGGTAACACTGAAGCTTTCTTT.

V and J are TRBV5-5 and TRBJ2-5; D not resolved. The V gene lost 0 bases and the J gene lost 5 bases, with 14 bases spanning the gap. Germline V gene lookup returns CDR1 SGHKS and CDR2 YYEKEE (reference sequence). The CDR3 is 15 residues long. The DNA of the CDR3 is TGTGCCAGCAGCTTGGCCCCGGCAGGTGGGGAGACCCAGTACTTC. This translates into CASSLAPAGGETQYF.

The CDR3 region is CAWKWTQGSTEAFF. CDR3 nucleotides: TGTGCCTGGAAATGGACACAGGGGTCCACTGAAGCTTTCTTT. V usage is TRBV30 and J usage is TRBJ1-1; 7 bases agree with TRBD1. The V segment lost 4 bases and the J segment 4 bases; nucleotides outside the gene matches: 9. The CDR3 has 14 amino acids. Germline V gene data show CDR1 as GTSNPN and CDR2 as SVGIG (reference sequence).

The CDR3, as DNA: TGTGCCAGCAGCCAGAGGGGGGGAACTAATGAAAAACTGTTTTTT. Translating it yields CASSQRGGTNEKLFF. The J gene is TRBJ1-4, the V gene TRBV7-2, with D possibly being TRBD1 (6 bases). This CDR3 spans 15 amino acids. The germline CDR1 and CDR2 sequences are SGHTA and FQGNSA. The V end was cut by 5 bases, the J end by 1 base, with 11 bases between.

The chain combines TRBV2 with TRBJ2-6, with unresolved D. Trimming took 6 bases from V and 2 from J, leaving 5 bases between them. From germline, CDR1 is SNHLY and CDR2 FYNNEI. The CDR3 contains 13 residues. This CDR3 is CASSEAGANVLTF. In DNA form, the CDR3 reads TGTGCCAGCAGCGAGGCTGGGGCCAACGTCCTGACTTTC.

The chain recombines TRBV27 with TRBJ1-2; perhaps TRBD1 as D (6 bases). The germline gives CDR1 MNHEY, CDR2 SMNVEV (reference sequence). Trimming cost V 5 bases and J 0 bases, with 13 bases left between them. This CDR3 has 15 amino acids. CDR3 amino acids: CASSPHRDPNYGYTF. The CDR3 nucleotides read TGTGCCAGCAGTCCGCACAGGGATCCTAACTATGGCTACACCTTC.

With regard to this clone: This sample includes further DNA sequences coding for the same CDR3. V is TRBV9 and J is TRBJ1-1; TRBD1 aligns across 7 bases. The V and J ends lost 3 bases and 1 base, in that order; junction bases with no gene match: 3. This CDR3 has 14 residues. The germline V gene encodes CDR1 SGDLS and CDR2 YYNGEE. CDR3 sequence: CASSAGQRNTEAFF. The CDR3 coding sequence is TGTGCCAGCAGCGCGGGACAGAGGAACACTGAAGCTTTCTTT. Using reference TRBV9 and TRBJ1-1 for the parts outside the CDR3, the full variable domain is DSGVTQTPKHLITATGQRVTLRCSPRSGDLSVYWYQQSLDQGLQFLIQYYNGEERAKGNILERFSAQQFPDLHSELNLSSLELGDSALYFCASSAGQRNTEAFFGQGTRLTVV.

The chain joins TRBV9 to TRBJ1-5; D gene uncertain. This CDR3 region has 15 residues. The V end lost 0 bases, the J end lost 5 bases, and 12 bases lay between the germline ends. Germline CDR1 is SGDLS and CDR2 is YYNGEE. The CDR3 DNA reads as TGTGCCAGCAGCGTAGAAGTTGGAGACTATCAGCCCCAGCATTTT. It translates to CASSVEVGDYQPQHF.

The chain recombines TRBV4-3 with TRBJ1-5; D possibly corresponds to TRBD1 (6 bases). V lost 0 bases, J lost 3 bases, and 12 bases lay in between. CDR3 length equals 16 residues. From germline, CDR1 is LGHNA and CDR2 YSLEER. CDR3 amino acids: CASSQEWSGANQPQHF. The CDR3 nucleotides are TGCGCCAGCAGCCAAGAGTGGTCAGGGGCCAATCAGCCCCAGCATTTT.

In its sample, this clone was seen once. J is TRBJ2-6 and V is TRBV4-3; D not resolved. The CDR3 extends over 18 amino acids. Germline V gives CDR1 LGHNA, CDR2 YSLEER. V was pared by 0 bases and J by 0 bases, with 12 bases between. The CDR3 protein is CASSQDPGPSSGANVLTF. The CDR3, as DNA: TGCGCCAGCAGCCAAGACCCAGGCCCCAGCTCTGGGGCCAACGTCCTGACTTTC.

For this clone: The sample carries other DNA sequences with the same CDR3. CDR3 loop: CASSPLYNEQFF. In DNA form, the CDR3 reads TGTGCCAGCTCACCATTATACAATGAGCAGTTCTTC. V and J are TRBV18 and TRBJ2-1; D gene unclear. Looked up from germline, CDR1 is KGHSH and CDR2 is LQKENI. This CDR3 spans 12 amino acids. The ends were cut back, 2 bases at V and 4 bases at J, with 3 bases in the middle.

The count of this clone is one. The V gene is TRBV30, the J gene TRBJ1-2, with D hard to call. In germline, CDR1 is GTSNPN, CDR2 SVGIG (reference sequence). Trimming shortened V by 3 bases and J by 4 bases, and 12 bases separated the two germline ends. The CDR3 contains 13 residues. CDR3 protein: CAWSLSGGYGYTF. As DNA, the CDR3 is TGTGCCTGGAGCCTAAGCGGTGGCTATGGCTACACCTTC.

The gene calls are TRBV7-2 and TRBJ1-1; 10 bases line up with TRBD1. The CDR3 is 11 residues long. CDR1 SGHTA and CDR2 FQGNSA come from the germline V gene. V dropped 6 bases and J dropped 11; count of bases not matched to a gene: 3. The CDR3 sequence is CASRQDRGAFF. The CDR3 nucleotides read TGTGCCAGCAGACAGGACAGGGGGGCTTTCTTT.

The rearrangement uses TRBV5-1 and TRBJ1-1; 8 bases are a match to TRBD1. Trimming removed 3 bases from V and 2 bases from J; junction bases left unmatched: 12. The CDR3 has 17 residues. Germline V gene lookup returns CDR1 SGHRS and CDR2 YFSETQ. The CDR3 DNA follows: TGCGCCAGCAGCTCTGGACAGGGTTTTTGGCTTAACACTGAAGCTTTCTTT. It is translated as CASSSGQGFWLNTEAFF.

The genes are TRBV2 and TRBJ2-2; D unclear. Germline assignment: CDR1 SNHLY and CDR2 FYNNEI. With 6 bases removed from V and 2 bases from J, the gap between germline ends came to 7 bases. The CDR3 length is 13 residues. The CDR3 nucleotides read TGTGCCAGCAGCGGAGCCAACACCGGGGAGCTGTTTTTT. As protein: CASSGANTGELFF.

The chain has TRBV5-4 and TRBJ2-7; 9 bases line up with TRBD2. Trimming removed 3 bases from V and 6 bases from J; junction bases left unmatched: 7. The CDR3 is made up of 14 amino acids. Germline V gene data show CDR1 as SGHNT and CDR2 as YYREEE (reference sequence). This chain's CDR3 is CASSSGGGALEQYF. DNA of the CDR3: TGTGCCAGCAGCTCGGGCGGGGGGGCTCTCGAGCAGTACTTC.

V gene TRBV10-3 combines with J gene TRBJ1-6; 10 positions match TRBD1. J lost 6 bases, V lost 4 bases, and 6 bases had no gene match. Germline CDR1 is ENHRY and CDR2 is SYGVKD. The length of the CDR3 is 16 residues. The CDR3 DNA follows: TGTGCCATCAGTGCGACAGGGGGCGCGGCTAATTCACCCCTCCACTTT. It translates to CAISATGGAANSPLHF.

The chain employs TRBV27 and TRBJ2-1; 11 positions agree with TRBD2. The CDR3 length is 15 residues. The V segment lost 6 bases and the J segment 4 bases; nucleotides outside the gene matches: 5. Looked up from germline, CDR1 is MNHEY and CDR2 is SMNVEV (reference sequence). CDR3 nucleotide sequence: TGTGCCAGCAGACCGGCTAGCGGGAGGTACAATGAGCAGTTCTTC. Translation gives CASRPASGRYNEQFF.

Here the CDR3 DNA reads TGTGCCAGCAGCTTGAAACAGGTCGCGAACACCGGGGAGCTGTTTTTT. As protein: CASSLKQVANTGELFF. The V gene is TRBV5-4, the J gene TRBJ2-2; a weak D match, TRBD1 (5 bases). This CDR3 region has 16 residues. Trimming shortened V by 1 base and J by 0 bases, and 10 bases separated the two germline ends. CDR1 is SGHNT, CDR2 YYREEE, per germline (reference sequence).

The chain joins TRBV27 to TRBJ2-1; tentatively, D is TRBD2 (6 bases). The CDR3 is made up of 14 amino acids. The germline V and J ends were trimmed by 3 bases and 8 bases, with 14 bases remaining between them. From germline, CDR1 is MNHEY and CDR2 SMNVEV (reference sequence). The CDR3: CASSFTGARDEQFF. The CDR3 DNA sequence: TGTGCCAGCAGTTTCACGGGAGCGCGAGATGAGCAGTTCTTC.

In this sample, this clone turned up once. The J gene is TRBJ2-2, the V gene TRBV28; D call uncertain. V lost 2 bases and J lost 5, with 15 bases in between. CDR3 length: 16 amino acids. Germline assignment: CDR1 MDHEN and CDR2 SYDVKM. The CDR3 sequence: CASSLPGSERTGELFF. The CDR3, as DNA: TGTGCCAGCAGTTTACCCGGCAGCGAACGAACCGGGGAGCTGTTTTTT.

The rearrangement links TRBV11-2 to TRBJ1-2; D is perhaps TRBD1 (5 bases). The CDR3 spans 16 residues. The germline V and J ends were trimmed by 6 bases and 5 bases, with 22 bases remaining between them. The germline V gene encodes CDR1 SGHAT and CDR2 FQNNGV. The CDR3 DNA reads TGTGCCAGCAGACCCGAGTGGGGGGGGTCGCTGTATGGCTACACCTTC. Translating it yields CASRPEWGGSLYGYTF.

The chain links TRBV7-2 to TRBJ2-2; TRBD2 matches at 7 bases. The CDR3 covers 15 residues. The germline CDR1 and CDR2 sequences are SGHTA and FQGNSA. J lost 3 bases, V lost 3 bases, and 4 bases had no gene match. The CDR3: CASSFSRGDTGELFF. Here the CDR3 DNA reads TGTGCCAGCAGCTTTTCTCGGGGGGACACCGGGGAGCTGTTTTTT.

The J gene is TRBJ2-7, the V gene TRBV3-1 (or the pseudogene TRBV3-2), with TRBD2 identical over 10 bases. Germline loops: CDR1 LGHDT, CDR2 YNNKEL (reference sequence). This CDR3 spans 14 amino acids. Trimming took 4 bases from V and 6 from J; bases not matched to a gene: 6. CDR3 sequence: CASSPSGLASEQYF. The CDR3 DNA reads as TGTGCCAGCAGCCCCTCGGGACTAGCGAGCGAGCAGTACTTC.

The gene calls are TRBV30 and TRBJ1-4; 7 nucleotides agree with TRBD1. The CDR3 is made up of 13 amino acids. The germline gives CDR1 GTSNPN, CDR2 SVGIG (reference sequence). In DNA, the CDR3 is TGTGCAGGAGGTCCCAGGGGGGATGAAAAACTGTTTTTT. Protein sequence: CAGGPRGDEKLFF.

CDR3 sequence (DNA): TGTGCCAGTAGTATGGCCAGGGGTGGGGCCAACGTCCTGACTTTC. It yields the protein CASSMARGGANVLTF. This chain connects TRBV19 to TRBJ2-6; TRBD1 is a possible D gene (6 bases). Germline V gene data show CDR1 as LNHDA and CDR2 as SQIVND (reference sequence). The CDR3 is 15 amino acids. Deletions cut 3 bases from V and 3 bases from J, with 9 bases between.

V and J are TRBV5-6 and TRBJ1-2; 7 bases line up with TRBD1. V was pared by 3 bases and J by 4 bases, with 15 bases of the junction left unmatched. Looked up from germline, CDR1 is SGHDT and CDR2 is YYEEEE. CDR3 length equals 17 residues. CDR3 region: CASSSKNRGSLPYGYTF. The CDR3 region has the DNA TGTGCCAGCAGCTCCAAGAACAGGGGCTCACTCCCCTATGGCTACACCTTC.